A single sample is the source of the 31 T cell receptor beta chains below, sequenced in a study of blood T cell repertoires in COVID-19. Sequencing was performed with immunoSEQ multiplex PCR; in TCRdb, only in-frame clones are kept and a portion is missing. The sample contains approximately 77,000 clones, approximately 80% of which appear only once. The sample consisted of peripheral blood. Receptor source: an older woman with acute or convalescent COVID-19.

This sequence joins TRBV9 and TRBJ2-2; the match to TRBD2 covers 15 bases. V trimming: 3 bases; J trimming: 6 bases; junction bases outside the gene matches: 9. This CDR3 comprises 18 residues. CDR1 SGDLS and CDR2 YYNGEE come from the germline V gene. The CDR3 DNA is TGTGCCAGCAGCGGCCGGACTAGCGGGGGGGCTAACTCCGGGGAGCTGTTTTTT. Amino acid sequence: CASSGRTSGGANSGELFF.

This rearrangement joins TRBV25-1 to TRBJ1-2; D is undetermined. The CDR3 has 13 amino acids. V lost 4 bases, J lost 4 bases, and 10 bases lay in between. The germline V gene encodes CDR1 MGHDK and CDR2 SYGVNS. The CDR3 spells CASSVGVSYGYTF. CDR3 nucleotides: TGTGCCAGCAGTGTGGGAGTATCCTATGGCTACACCTTC.

V gene TRBV7-2 combines with J gene TRBJ2-5; TRBD2 agrees at 11 bases. This CDR3 is 15 amino acids long. V was clipped by 2 bases and J by 5 bases; unmatched bases: 4. The germline V gene encodes CDR1 SGHTA and CDR2 FQGNSA. The CDR3 is CASSLSSGGAETQYF. The CDR3 bases are TGTGCCAGCAGCTTAAGTAGCGGGGGGGCGGAGACCCAGTACTTC.

This sequence joins TRBV5-4 and TRBJ2-5; TRBD1 aligns across 8 bases. Trimming at V came to 3 bases and at J to 1 base, leaving 8 bases not matched to a gene. The CDR3 contains 16 residues. Germline assignment: CDR1 SGHNT and CDR2 YYREEE (reference sequence). CDR3: CASSSTLTGAQETQYF. For the CDR3, the DNA is TGTGCCAGCAGCTCCACATTGACAGGGGCCCAAGAGACCCAGTACTTC.

This rearrangement joins TRBV6-2 or TRBV6-3 to TRBJ1-1; no reliable D call. CDR3 length: 14 residues. The V gene lost 2 bases and the J gene lost 3 bases, with 10 bases spanning the gap. Germline lookup yields CDR1 MNHEY and CDR2 SVGEGT. In DNA form, the CDR3 reads TGTGCCAGCAGTTACCTTCGGGTTGACACTGAAGCTTTCTTT. Translating it yields CASSYLRVDTEAFF.

The count of this clone is one. The V gene is TRBV5-1, the J gene TRBJ2-2; 10 bases align to TRBD2. Per germline, CDR1 SGHRS and CDR2 YFSETQ. The CDR3 runs to 15 residues. Trimming took 2 bases from V and 5 from J; bases not matched to a gene: 3. The CDR3 nucleotides are TGCGCCAGCAGCTTTGCGACTAGCGGGACCGGGGAGCTGTTTTTT. Translated, it gives CASSFATSGTGELFF.

CDR3 region: CASSIGFSLGNQPQHF. CDR3 sequence (DNA): TGTGCCAGTAGTATAGGATTTAGTCTGGGCAATCAGCCCCAGCATTTT. The chain is built from TRBV19 and TRBJ1-5; D is unresolved. Germline loops: CDR1 LNHDA, CDR2 SQIVND (reference sequence). The V end lost 1 base, the J end lost 2 bases, and 12 bases lay between the germline ends. This CDR3 is built from 16 residues. Combining the CDR3 with reference TRBV19 and TRBJ1-5 gives the whole variable domain DGGITQSPKYLFRKEGQNVTLSCEQNLNHDAMYWYRQDPGQGLRLIYYSQIVNDFQKGDIAEGYSVSREKKESFPLTVTSAQKNPTAFYLCASSIGFSLGNQPQHFGDGTRLSIL.

The V gene is TRBV3-1 (or the pseudogene TRBV3-2), the J gene TRBJ1-1, with 9 bases fitting TRBD1. Germline V gene data show CDR1 as LGHDT and CDR2 as YNNKEL (reference sequence). J gave up 2 bases and V 3 bases, and 7 bases lay outside the gene matches. The CDR3 runs to 16 residues. In DNA, the CDR3 is TGTGCCAGCAGCCAGAGGACAGGGGTCATTAACACTGAAGCTTTCTTT. Translating gives CASSQRTGVINTEAFF.

The chain combines TRBV9 with TRBJ1-2; D is possibly TRBD1 (5 bases). This CDR3 has 15 residues. Trimming shortened V by 0 bases and J by 3 bases, and 12 bases separated the two germline ends. Germline CDR1 is SGDLS and CDR2 is YYNGEE. The CDR3 here is CASSVASTGDYGYTF. CDR3 nucleotides: TGTGCCAGCAGCGTAGCCTCGACGGGGGACTATGGCTACACCTTC.

The CDR3 spells CASTLDYYGYTF. DNA of the CDR3: TGTGCCAGCACCCTGGACTACTATGGCTACACCTTC. The chain couples TRBV7-9 to TRBJ1-2; D remains ambiguous. Germline V lookup: CDR1 SEHNR, CDR2 FQNEAQ (reference sequence). This CDR3 spans 12 amino acids. V lost 7 bases and J 3 bases, leaving 9 bases between the germline ends.

The rearrangement uses TRBV7-2 and TRBJ1-2, with D perhaps TRBD1 (6 bases). The CDR3 has 14 amino acids. Between the trimmed V and J ends, which lost 0 bases and 7 bases, there was a span of 12 bases. CDR1 and CDR2 (germline): SGHTA, FQGNSA. The CDR3 DNA follows: TGTGCCAGCAGCTTAGCGCTACAGGGAACTGGCTACACCTTC. Encoded protein: CASSLALQGTGYTF.

This chain connects TRBV7-8 to TRBJ2-1, with TRBD2 matching over 10 bases. This CDR3 has 15 residues. V gave up 4 bases and J gave up 6 bases; unmatched junction bases: 6. Germline assignment: CDR1 SGHVS and CDR2 FQNEAQ. CDR3 region: CASSSLAGVFNEQFF. CDR3 DNA sequence: TGTGCCAGCAGCTCTCTAGCGGGGGTCTTCAATGAGCAGTTCTTC.

V is TRBV6-2 or TRBV6-3 and J is TRBJ2-7; the match to TRBD2 covers 7 bases. This CDR3 contains 16 residues. With V trimmed by 2 bases and J by 2 bases, 9 bases remained unmatched. Germline V lookup: CDR1 MNHEY, CDR2 SVGEGT. The DNA for the CDR3 is TGTGCCAGCAGTTACAGGGGAGGGGCAGCCCCCTACGAGCAGTACTTC. Its translation is CASSYRGGAAPYEQYF.

The chain couples TRBV5-4 to TRBJ1-1; TRBD1 is a possible D gene (6 bases). From germline, CDR1 is SGHNT and CDR2 YYREEE (reference sequence). There are 17 residues in the CDR3. Between the trimmed V and J ends, which lost 0 bases and 0 bases, there was a span of 15 bases. In DNA form, the CDR3 reads TGTGCCAGCAGCTTGGGGCTACAGGGATACATGAACACTGAAGCTTTCTTT. Translated, it gives CASSLGLQGYMNTEAFF.

The chain is built from TRBV5-6 and TRBJ1-4; possible D gene TRBD1, 6 bases. V shed 6 bases and J shed 8 bases, with 17 bases lying between them. The length of the CDR3 is 14 residues. Germline V gene lookup returns CDR1 SGHDT and CDR2 YYEEEE. The chain's CDR3 is CASTPGGRREKLFF. CDR3 in DNA: TGTGCCAGCACCCCGGGGGGCCGGAGGGAAAAACTGTTTTTT.

The chain recombines TRBV27 with TRBJ2-2, with D uncertain. The V end was cut by 3 bases, the J end by 6 bases, with 8 bases between. Germline V gives CDR1 MNHEY, CDR2 SMNVEV (reference sequence). The CDR3 is made up of 13 amino acids. The chain's CDR3 is CASSFFSSGELFF. CDR3 DNA: TGTGCCAGCAGTTTCTTCAGTTCCGGGGAGCTGTTTTTT.

J is TRBJ1-2 and V is TRBV5-1, with D maybe TRBD1 (5 bases). There are 14 residues in the CDR3. The V end lost 0 bases, the J end lost 5 bases, and 11 bases lay between the germline ends. In germline, CDR1 is SGHRS, CDR2 YFSETQ. CDR3 protein: CASSLARGTYGYTF. In nucleotides, the CDR3 is TGCGCCAGCAGCTTGGCCCGGGGGACGTATGGCTACACCTTC.

The rearrangement uses TRBV21-1 and TRBJ2-4; the table's D call of TRBD2 was not tested on the DNA. TRBV21-1 is marked as a pseudogene. This CDR3 is built from 20 residues. The CDR3 reads CASSTRGLAGEPLAKNIQYF. Here the CDR3 DNA reads TGTGCCAGCAGCACCCGGGGACTAGCGGGGGAACCTCTAGCCAAAAACATTCAGTACTTC.

The chain links TRBV6-5 to TRBJ2-2, with TRBD1 matching 7 bases. Trimming took 10 bases from V and 3 from J; bases not matched to a gene: 5. This CDR3 is built from 13 residues. Germline V lookup: CDR1 MNHEY, CDR2 SVGAGI. The CDR3 is CAIQGFDTGELFF. CDR3 DNA: TGTGCCATACAGGGGTTCGACACCGGGGAGCTGTTTTTT.

The chain couples TRBV13 to TRBJ2-1, with D uncertain. The CDR3 runs 15 residues. Germline CDR1 and CDR2: PRHDT and FYEKMQ (reference sequence). Trimming shortened V by 3 bases and J by 2 bases, and 11 bases separated the two germline ends. The CDR3 sequence: CASSFPVVAYNEQFF. DNA for the CDR3: TGTGCCAGCAGCTTTCCAGTGGTGGCCTACAATGAGCAGTTCTTC.

This clone was observed once. The V call is TRBV5-1, the J call TRBJ2-7; 12 bases are a match to TRBD1. CDR1 and CDR2 from the germline V gene are SGHRS and YFSETQ. The CDR3 totals 18 residues. Trimming cost V 3 bases and J 5 bases; bases outside gene matches: 15. CDR3 loop: CASSSQGQGASSSHEQYF. CDR3 nucleotides: TGCGCCAGCAGCTCGCAGGGACAGGGGGCGTCTTCTTCCCACGAGCAGTACTTC.

This rearrangement joins TRBV6-5 to TRBJ2-3; tentative D call: TRBD2 (5 bases). V lost 6 bases and J 0 bases, leaving 13 bases between the germline ends. The length of the CDR3 is 15 residues. Germline lookup yields CDR1 MNHEY and CDR2 SVGAGI. The CDR3 DNA is TGTGCCAGCAGATCTCGGGGTAGAAGCACAGATACGCAGTATTTT. Protein sequence: CASRSRGRSTDTQYF.

This clone was detected once. The V gene is TRBV4-3, the J gene TRBJ2-1; 9 bases fit TRBD1. Germline V gene data show CDR1 as LGHNA and CDR2 as YSLEER. V lost 3 bases to trimming and J lost 6 bases; unmatched junction nucleotides: 3. CDR3 length: 14 residues. Written as DNA, the CDR3 is TGCGCCAGCAGCCAGGACAGGGGACCCAATGAGCAGTTCTTC. This gives the protein CASSQDRGPNEQFF.

This chain uses TRBV18 with TRBJ2-3; 11 bases match TRBD2. V lost 6 bases to trimming and J lost 0 bases; unmatched junction nucleotides: 8. The CDR3 runs to 17 residues. CDR1 and CDR2 (germline): KGHSH, LQKENI. The CDR3 sequence: CASSTGLAVSSTDTQYF. CDR3 nucleotides: TGTGCCAGCTCGACGGGACTAGCGGTTTCTAGCACAGATACGCAGTATTTT.

The J gene is TRBJ1-1, the V gene TRBV5-1; D is uncertain. The CDR3 runs to 14 residues. Germline V lookup: CDR1 SGHRS, CDR2 YFSETQ. The ends were cut back, 4 bases at V and 1 base at J, with 11 bases in the middle. The CDR3 bases are TGCGCCAGCAGCGAGGGCGGGAGGAACACTGAAGCTTTCTTT. This sequence encodes CASSEGGRNTEAFF.

The chain is built from TRBV24-1 and TRBJ2-3; 8 positions match TRBD1. CDR1 is KGHDR and CDR2 is SFDVKD in the germline V gene. J lost 2 bases, V lost 4 bases, and 7 bases had no gene match. The CDR3 length is 16 residues. The CDR3 DNA reads TGTGCCACCAGTGACATGACAGGGGATTCCACAGATACGCAGTATTTT. This codes for CATSDMTGDSTDTQYF.

This clone was detected only once. V usage is TRBV5-4 and J usage is TRBJ1-1; 10 nucleotides match TRBD1. V dropped 2 bases and J dropped 4; count of bases not matched to a gene: 11. This CDR3 is built from 17 residues. Per germline, CDR1 SGHNT and CDR2 YYREEE (reference sequence). The CDR3 is CASSLTGTGASGTEAFF. CDR3 coding DNA: TGTGCCAGCAGCTTAACCGGGACAGGGGCGTCGGGCACTGAAGCTTTCTTT.

The chain links TRBV19 to TRBJ2-5, with 10 bases that match TRBD2. The CDR3 consists of 15 residues. V lost 4 bases and J lost 6; bases outside the gene matches: 8. Germline V gene lookup returns CDR1 LNHDA and CDR2 SQIVND (reference sequence). The CDR3, as DNA: TGTGCCAGTAGTACTACTAGCGGGGATTGGAAGACCCAGTACTTC. This encodes CASSTTSGDWKTQYF.

CDR3: CASSGQNRGLTGELFF. CDR3 DNA sequence: TGTGCCAGCAGCGGACAGAACAGGGGGCTCACCGGGGAGCTGTTTTTT. The V call is TRBV9, the J call TRBJ2-2, with 9 bases aligning to TRBD1. Germline assignment: CDR1 SGDLS and CDR2 YYNGEE. Trimming took 3 bases from V and 4 from J; bases not matched to a gene: 7. The CDR3 is made up of 16 amino acids.

The gene calls are TRBV11-2 and TRBJ2-3; 10 bases line up with TRBD2. The CDR3 spans 18 residues. The germline gives CDR1 SGHAT, CDR2 FQNNGV. After removal of 3 bases from V and 6 bases from J, the junction contained 15 bases not matched to a gene. Here the CDR3 DNA reads TGTGCCAGCAGCTTTCCAAGCAGCGGGGGGGCCGGTGAGGATACGCAGTATTTT. Amino acid sequence: CASSFPSSGGAGEDTQYF.

This clone came up once. V is TRBV6-6 and J is TRBJ1-6, with a possible D match to TRBD1 (6 bases). Germline V gene data show CDR1 as MNHNY and CDR2 as SVGAGI (reference sequence). Trimming pared 6 bases from V and 9 bases from J, leaving 18 bases between. The CDR3 length is 15 residues. The chain's CDR3 is CASRDQQGRSSPLHF. The CDR3 bases are TGTGCCAGCAGGGACCAACAGGGTAGGAGTTCACCCCTCCACTTT.